This TCR beta chain derives from a study of shared T cell receptors in the human thymus. The CDR3 runs 14 residues. Per germline, CDR1 SGHDT and CDR2 YYEEEE. V dropped 0 bases and J dropped 5 bases, with 9 bases sitting between them. Assay used: immunoSEQ multiplex PCR; TCRdb lists only in-frame clones, some missing. The sample lists hundreds of thousands of clones, 75% to 85% occurring once. These same records also appear under a second study, on human thymus T cells. As that study records: The donors were infants in Finland with congenital heart defects, otherwise immunologically healthy. Resections removed during corrective heart surgery provided the thymus tissue used.

The source is a boy under two years old with a congenital heart defect. Sequenced material: thymocytes. The V call is TRBV5-6, the J call TRBJ2-1; D is possibly TRBD2 (5 bases). The CDR3 DNA sequence: TGTGCCAGCAGCTTGGCCGCCGGGGACAATGAGCAGTTCTTC. Translation gives CASSLAAGDNEQFF.